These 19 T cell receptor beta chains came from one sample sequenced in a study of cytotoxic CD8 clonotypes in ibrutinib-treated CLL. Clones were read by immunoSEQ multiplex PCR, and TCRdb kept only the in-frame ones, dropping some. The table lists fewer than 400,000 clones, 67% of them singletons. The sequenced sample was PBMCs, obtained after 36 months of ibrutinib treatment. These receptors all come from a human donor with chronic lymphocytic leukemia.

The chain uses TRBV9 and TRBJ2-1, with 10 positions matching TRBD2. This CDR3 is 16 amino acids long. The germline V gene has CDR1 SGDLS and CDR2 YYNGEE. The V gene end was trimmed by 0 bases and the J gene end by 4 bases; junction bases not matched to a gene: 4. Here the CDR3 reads CASSVVPSGRYNEQFF. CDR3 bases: TGTGCCAGCAGCGTAGTCCCTAGCGGGAGATACAATGAGCAGTTCTTC.

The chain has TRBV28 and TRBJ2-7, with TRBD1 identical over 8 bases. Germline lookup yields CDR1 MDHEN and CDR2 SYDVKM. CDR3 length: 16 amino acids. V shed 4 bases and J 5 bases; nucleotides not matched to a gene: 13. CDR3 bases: TGTGCCAGCAGTTCATTCCCCGGGACAGGAGGGGACGAGCAGTACTTC. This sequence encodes CASSSFPGTGGDEQYF.

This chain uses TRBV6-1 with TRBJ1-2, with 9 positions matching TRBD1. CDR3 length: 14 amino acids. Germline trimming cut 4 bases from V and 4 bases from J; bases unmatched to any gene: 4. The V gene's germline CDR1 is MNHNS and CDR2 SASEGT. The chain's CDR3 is CASSGTGGPYGYTF. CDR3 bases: TGTGCCAGCAGTGGTACAGGGGGCCCCTATGGCTACACCTTC.

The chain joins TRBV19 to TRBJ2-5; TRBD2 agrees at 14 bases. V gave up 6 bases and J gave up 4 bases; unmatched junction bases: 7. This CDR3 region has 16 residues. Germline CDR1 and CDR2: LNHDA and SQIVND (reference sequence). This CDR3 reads CASSPRLAGGGETQYF. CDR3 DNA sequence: TGTGCCAGTAGCCCTAGACTAGCGGGAGGGGGAGAGACCCAGTACTTC.

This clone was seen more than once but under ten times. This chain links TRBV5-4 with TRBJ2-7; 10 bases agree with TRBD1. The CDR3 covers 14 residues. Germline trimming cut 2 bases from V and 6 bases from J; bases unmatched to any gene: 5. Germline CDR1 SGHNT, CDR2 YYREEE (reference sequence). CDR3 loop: CASSFDRGRVEQYF. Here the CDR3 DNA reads TGTGCCAGCAGCTTTGACAGGGGGCGGGTCGAGCAGTACTTC.

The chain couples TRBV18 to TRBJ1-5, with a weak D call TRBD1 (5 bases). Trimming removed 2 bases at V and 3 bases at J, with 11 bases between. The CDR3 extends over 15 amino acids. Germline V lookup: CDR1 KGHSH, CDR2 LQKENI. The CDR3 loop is CASSPSGGTNQPQHF. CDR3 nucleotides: TGTGCCAGCTCACCATCCGGGGGGACCAATCAGCCCCAGCATTTT.

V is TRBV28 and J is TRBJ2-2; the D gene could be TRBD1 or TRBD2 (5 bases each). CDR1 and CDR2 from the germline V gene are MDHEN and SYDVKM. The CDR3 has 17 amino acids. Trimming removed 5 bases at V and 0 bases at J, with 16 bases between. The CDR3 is CASSAGTDSSNTGELFF. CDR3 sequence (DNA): TGTGCCAGCAGTGCCGGGACCGACTCCTCGAACACCGGGGAGCTGTTTTTT.

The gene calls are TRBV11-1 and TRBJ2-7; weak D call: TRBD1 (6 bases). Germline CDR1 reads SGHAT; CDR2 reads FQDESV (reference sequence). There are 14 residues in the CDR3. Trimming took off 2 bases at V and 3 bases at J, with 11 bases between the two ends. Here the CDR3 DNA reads TGTGCCAGCAGCTTAACCGGACAGAACTACGAGCAGTACTTC. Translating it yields CASSLTGQNYEQYF.

This CDR3 is CASSFSGGANTGELFF. Here the CDR3 DNA reads TGTGCCAGCAGCTTTAGCGGGGGGGCCAACACCGGGGAGCTGTTTTTT. V is TRBV7-8 and J is TRBJ2-2; 11 positions match TRBD2. Germline V lookup: CDR1 SGHVS, CDR2 FQNEAQ. V shed 3 bases, J shed 2 bases, and the junction held 2 bases outside the gene matches. The CDR3 has 16 amino acids.

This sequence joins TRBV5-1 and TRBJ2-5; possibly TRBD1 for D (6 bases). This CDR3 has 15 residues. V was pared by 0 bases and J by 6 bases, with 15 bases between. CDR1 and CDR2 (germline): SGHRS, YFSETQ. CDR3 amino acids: CASSLGNRERKTQYF. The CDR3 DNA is TGCGCCAGCAGCTTGGGGAACAGGGAAAGGAAGACCCAGTACTTC.

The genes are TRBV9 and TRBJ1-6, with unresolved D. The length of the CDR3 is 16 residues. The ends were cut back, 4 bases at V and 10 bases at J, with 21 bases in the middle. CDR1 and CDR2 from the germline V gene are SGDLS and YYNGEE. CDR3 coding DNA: TGTGCCAGCAGCTTATCTAGTGGGGTTGGCGGCTCACCCCTCCACTTT. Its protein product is CASSLSSGVGGSPLHF.

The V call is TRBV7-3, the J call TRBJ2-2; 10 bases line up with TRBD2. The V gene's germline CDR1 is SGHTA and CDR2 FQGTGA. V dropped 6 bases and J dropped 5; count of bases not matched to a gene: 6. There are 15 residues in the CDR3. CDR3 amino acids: CASSLAGGSTGELFF. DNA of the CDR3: TGTGCCAGCAGTTTAGCGGGAGGATCTACCGGGGAGCTGTTTTTT.

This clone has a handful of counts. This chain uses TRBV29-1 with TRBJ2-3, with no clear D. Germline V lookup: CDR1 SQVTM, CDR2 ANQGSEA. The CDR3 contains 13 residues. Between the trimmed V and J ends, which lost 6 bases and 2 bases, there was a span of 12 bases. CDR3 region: CSVSEDLTDTQYF. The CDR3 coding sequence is TGCAGCGTGTCCGAGGACCTCACAGATACGCAGTATTTT.

CDR3 amino acids: CSVESRVHGYTF. CDR3 DNA sequence: TGCAGCGTTGAAAGTAGGGTTCATGGCTACACCTTC. V is TRBV29-1 and J is TRBJ1-2; no reliable D call. Trimming removed 2 bases at V and 6 bases at J, with 10 bases between. The CDR3 length is 12 residues. Germline CDR1 is SQVTM and CDR2 is ANQGSEA.

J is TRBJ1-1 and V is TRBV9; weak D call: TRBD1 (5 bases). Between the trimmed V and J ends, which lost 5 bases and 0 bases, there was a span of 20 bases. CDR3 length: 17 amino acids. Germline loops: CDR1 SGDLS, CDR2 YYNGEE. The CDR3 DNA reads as TGTGCCAGCAGTTCAGGGATCAGGACCGATATGAACACTGAAGCTTTCTTT. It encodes CASSSGIRTDMNTEAFF. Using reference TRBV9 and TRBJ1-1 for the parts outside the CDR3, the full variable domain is DSGVTQTPKHLITATGQRVTLRCSPRSGDLSVYWYQQSLDQGLQFLIQYYNGEERAKGNILERFSAQQFPDLHSELNLSSLELGDSALYFCASSSGIRTDMNTEAFFGQGTRLTVV.

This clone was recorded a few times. The DNA for the CDR3 is TGTGCCAGCAGACCTTGGGACCTCCCCTACGAGCAGTACTTC. Translation gives CASRPWDLPYEQYF. The chain has TRBV13 and TRBJ2-7; either TRBD1 or TRBD2 may fit D (5 bases each). Germline V gives CDR1 PRHDT, CDR2 FYEKMQ (reference sequence). Deletions cut 6 bases from V and 2 bases from J, with 14 bases between. This CDR3 has 14 residues.

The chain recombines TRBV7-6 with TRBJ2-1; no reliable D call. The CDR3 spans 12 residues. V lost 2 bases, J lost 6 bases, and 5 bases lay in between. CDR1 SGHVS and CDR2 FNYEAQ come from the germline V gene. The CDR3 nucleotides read TGTGCCAGCAGCTTATCGAGCAATGAGCAGTTCTTC. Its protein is CASSLSSNEQFF.

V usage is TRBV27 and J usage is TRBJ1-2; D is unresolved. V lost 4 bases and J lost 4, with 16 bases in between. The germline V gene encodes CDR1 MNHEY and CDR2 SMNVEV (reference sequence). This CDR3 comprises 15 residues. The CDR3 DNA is TGTGCCAGCAGTTCTCGCGGGGTTTTAGGCTATGGCTACACCTTC. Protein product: CASSSRGVLGYGYTF.

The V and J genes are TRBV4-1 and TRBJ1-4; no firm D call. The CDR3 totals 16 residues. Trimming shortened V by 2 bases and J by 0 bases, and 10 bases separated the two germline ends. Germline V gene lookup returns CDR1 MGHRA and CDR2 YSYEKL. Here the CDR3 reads CASSQFAASTNEKLFF. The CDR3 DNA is TGCGCCAGCAGCCAATTCGCGGCCTCAACTAATGAAAAACTGTTTTTT.